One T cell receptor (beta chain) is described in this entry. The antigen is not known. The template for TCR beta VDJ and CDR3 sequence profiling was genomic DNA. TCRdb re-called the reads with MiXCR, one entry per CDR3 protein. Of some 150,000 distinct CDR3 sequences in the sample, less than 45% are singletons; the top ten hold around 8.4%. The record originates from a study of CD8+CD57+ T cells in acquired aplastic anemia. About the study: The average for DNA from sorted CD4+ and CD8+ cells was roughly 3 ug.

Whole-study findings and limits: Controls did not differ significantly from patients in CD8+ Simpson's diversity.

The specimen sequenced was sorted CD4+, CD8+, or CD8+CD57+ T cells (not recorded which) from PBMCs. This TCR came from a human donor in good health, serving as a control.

The CDR3 bases are TGTGCCAGCAGCTTAGCGCCGGCCCGGGGCACTGAAGCTTTCTTT. This encodes CASSLAPARGTEAFF. V and J are TRBV11-1 and TRBJ1-1; D ambiguous. In germline, CDR1 is SGHAT, CDR2 FQDESV (reference sequence). Trimming took 0 bases from V and 4 from J, leaving 12 bases between them. The CDR3 has 15 amino acids.